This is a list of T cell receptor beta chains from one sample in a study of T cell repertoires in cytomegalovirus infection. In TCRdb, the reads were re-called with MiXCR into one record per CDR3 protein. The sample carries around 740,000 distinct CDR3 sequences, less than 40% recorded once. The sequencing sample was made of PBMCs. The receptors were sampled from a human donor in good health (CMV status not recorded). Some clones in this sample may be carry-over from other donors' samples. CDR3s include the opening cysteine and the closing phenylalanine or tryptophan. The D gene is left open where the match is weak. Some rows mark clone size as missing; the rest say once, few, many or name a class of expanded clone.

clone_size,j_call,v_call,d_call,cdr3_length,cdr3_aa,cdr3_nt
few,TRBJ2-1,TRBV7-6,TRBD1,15,CASSTRQGPNNEQFF,TGTGCCAGCAGCACGCGACAGGGTCCGAACAATGAGCAGTTCTTC
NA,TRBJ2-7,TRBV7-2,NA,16,CASSLLQGRGRYEQYF,TGTGCCAGCAGCCTACTGCAGGGGCGAGGACGTTACGAGCAGTACTTC
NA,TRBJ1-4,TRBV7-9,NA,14,CASSQQGSYEKLFF,TGTGCCAGCAGTCAACAGGGTAGTTATGAAAAACTGTTTTTT
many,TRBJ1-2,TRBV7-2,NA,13,CASSPRVRYGYTF,TGTGCCAGCAGCCCGAGGGTTCGATATGGCTACACCTTC
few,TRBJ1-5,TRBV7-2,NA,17,CASSFGPQGVRNQPQHF,TGTGCCAGCAGCTTTGGCCCACAGGGAGTGCGCAATCAGCCCCAGCATTTT
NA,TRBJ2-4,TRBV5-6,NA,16,CASSSHKGGTKNIQYF,TGTGCCAGCAGCTCCCACAAGGGGGGAACAAAAAACATTCAGTACTTC
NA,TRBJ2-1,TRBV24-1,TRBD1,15,CATSDLSRGSNEQFF,TGTGCCACCAGTGATTTATCCAGGGGGTCCAATGAGCAGTTCTTC
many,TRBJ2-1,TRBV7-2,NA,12,CASSSNRYEQFF,TGTGCCAGCAGCTCCAACCGGTACGAGCAGTTCTTC
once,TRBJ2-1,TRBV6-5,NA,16,CASSYSVGRSYNEQFF,TGTGCCAGCAGTTACTCGGTGGGGAGGTCCTACAATGAGCAGTTCTTC
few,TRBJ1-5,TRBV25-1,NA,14,CASSEFDSNQPQHF,TGTGCCAGCAGTGAGTTTGATAGCAATCAGCCCCAGCATTTT
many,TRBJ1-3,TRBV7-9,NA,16,CASSFTGTLAGNTIYF,TGTGCCAGCAGCTTTACCGGGACCCTGGCCGGAAACACCATATATTTT
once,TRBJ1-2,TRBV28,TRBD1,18,CASSTDRGPAQQNYGYTF,TGTGCCAGCAGCACAGACAGGGGACCCGCGCAGCAGAACTATGGCTACACCTTC
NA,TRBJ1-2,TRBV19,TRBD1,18,CASSTRSGGSRLDYGYTF,TGTGCCAGTAGTACCCGTTCAGGGGGATCGCGTTTAGACTATGGCTACACCTTC
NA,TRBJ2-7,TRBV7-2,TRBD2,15,CASIPGGGRLGEQYF,TGTGCCAGCATCCCGGGGGGCGGGAGGCTGGGCGAGCAGTACTTC
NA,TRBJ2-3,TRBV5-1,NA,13,CASSLGTASTQYF,TGCGCCAGCAGCTTGGGGACGGCCAGTACGCAGTATTTT